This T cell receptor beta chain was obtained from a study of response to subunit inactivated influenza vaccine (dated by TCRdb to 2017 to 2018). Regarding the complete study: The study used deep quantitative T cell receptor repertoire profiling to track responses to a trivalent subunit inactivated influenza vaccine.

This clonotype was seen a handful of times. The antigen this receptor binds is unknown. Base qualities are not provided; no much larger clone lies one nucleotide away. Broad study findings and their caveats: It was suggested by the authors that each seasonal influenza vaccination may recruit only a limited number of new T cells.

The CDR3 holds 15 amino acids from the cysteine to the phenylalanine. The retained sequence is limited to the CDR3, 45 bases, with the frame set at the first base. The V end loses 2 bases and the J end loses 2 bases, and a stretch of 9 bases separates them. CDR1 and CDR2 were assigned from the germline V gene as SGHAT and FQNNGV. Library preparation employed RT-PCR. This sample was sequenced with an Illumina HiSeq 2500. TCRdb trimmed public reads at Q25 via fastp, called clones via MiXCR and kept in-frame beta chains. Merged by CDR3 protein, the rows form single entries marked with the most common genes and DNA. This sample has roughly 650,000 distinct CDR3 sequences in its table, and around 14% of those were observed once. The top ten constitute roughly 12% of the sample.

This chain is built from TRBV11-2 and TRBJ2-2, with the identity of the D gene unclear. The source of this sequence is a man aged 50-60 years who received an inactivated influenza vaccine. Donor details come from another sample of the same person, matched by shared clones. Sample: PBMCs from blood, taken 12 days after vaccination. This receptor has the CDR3 CASSLSYGNTGELFF. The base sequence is TGTGCCAGCAGCTTAAGTTATGGAAACACCGGGGAGCTGTTTTTT.